This T cell receptor (beta chain) was recovered during a study of T cell changes during pregnancy in multiple sclerosis. Clones were read by immunoSEQ multiplex PCR, and TCRdb kept only the in-frame ones, dropping some. Of 55,000 to 70,000 clones listed, roughly 87% are singletons. V dropped 5 bases and J dropped 5 bases, with 10 bases sitting between them. The V gene's germline CDR1 is SGHDN and CDR2 FVKESK. The CDR3 is made up of 13 amino acids. This TCR came from a female donor with multiple sclerosis, enrolled in a pregnancy study. The chain joins TRBV14 to TRBJ2-1; D is perhaps TRBD2 (5 bases). The sequenced sample was peripheral blood, obtained in the first trimester of pregnancy. The CDR3 is CASSGPGDNEQFF. CDR3 DNA sequence: TGTGCCAGCAGCGGTCCCGGGGACAATGAGCAGTTCTTC.